A selection of T cell receptor beta chains follows, all from one sample in a study of regulatory T cells in long-lasting Graves disease. MiXCR, run by TCRdb on the multiplex PCR reads, gives a single entry per CDR3 protein. The repertoire consists of 200,000 to 250,000 distinct CDR3 sequences, with 15% to 20% occurring once and the leading ten covering over 20%. The specimen was peripheral blood mononuclear cells (PBMCs), collected at new diagnosis, from a patient treated with antithyroid drugs. All receptors come from a female donor with Graves disease. Both conserved end residues are part of each CDR3. Fields, in order: D gene, V gene, J gene, clone size, CDR3 protein, CDR3 DNA. A D gene is named only where the DNA matches it firmly. Clone size is shown for a subset of rows, as once, few, many or a class of expanded clone.

.	TRBV25-1	TRBJ1-1	many	CASSEYQVTAEAFF	TGTGCCAGCAGTGAATATCAGGTCACCGCTGAAGCTTTCTTT
.	TRBV5-1	TRBJ2-1	many	CASSFFSVSYNEQFF	TGCGCCAGCAGCTTTTTTTCGGTGTCCTACAATGAGCAGTTCTTC
TRBD1	TRBV11-2	TRBJ2-7	few	CASSYRPPPDRGWTYEQYF	TGTGCCAGCAGCTATAGACCCCCCCCTGACAGGGGGTGGACCTACGAGCAGTACTTC
TRBD2	TRBV9	TRBJ2-7	.	CASSVGVSGRAGYEQYF	TGTGCCAGCAGCGTAGGGGTCAGCGGGAGGGCCGGGTACGAGCAGTACTTC
.	TRBV13	TRBJ2-1	.	CASSLALLGLQDEQFF	TGTGCCAGCAGCTTAGCCCTATTGGGGCTACAAGATGAGCAGTTCTTC
TRBD1	TRBV11-2	TRBJ2-1	few	CASSLGTGLSWEQFF	TGTGCCAGCAGCTTAGGGACAGGGCTTAGTTGGGAGCAGTTCTTC
TRBD1	TRBV4-1	TRBJ2-7	many	CASSQGQGPSSYEQYF	TGCGCCAGCAGCCAAGGACAGGGGCCCTCCTCCTACGAGCAGTACTTC
TRBD2	TRBV20-1	TRBJ2-3	many	CSTSGRPDTQYF	TGCAGTACTAGCGGGAGGCCAGATACGCAGTATTTT
.	TRBV27	TRBJ2-1	many	CASTLQPGHYNEQFF	TGTGCCAGCACCTTACAGCCAGGCCACTACAATGAGCAGTTCTTC
.	TRBV29-1	TRBJ2-7	few	CSVERQGGEQYF	TGCAGCGTCGAACGGCAGGGAGGCGAGCAGTACTTC
.	TRBV11-2	TRBJ2-7	.	CASSLGPLYEQYF	TGTGCCAGCAGCTTAGGTCCCCTCTACGAGCAGTACTTC